The rows below give T cell receptor beta chains drawn from one sample of a study of Ad26.COV2.S vaccination and SARS-CoV-2 variants. The method was immunoSEQ multiplex PCR; TCRdb's version includes in-frame clones alone and lacks a portion of them. The repertoire includes fewer than 500,000 clones, 75% to 95% of them detected once, and 10% to 15% sits in the top ten. Sequenced material: peripheral blood, taken in a trial of Ad26.COV2.S vaccine versus placebo. The receptors derive from a person aged 18-65 years who received the Ad26.COV2.S COVID-19 vaccine or a placebo. Both conserved end residues are trimmed from each CDR3. Each record gives: V gene, J gene, D gene, CDR3 protein. D genes are given only for firm matches.

TRBV6-2/TRBV6-3	TRBJ2-7	TRBD2	ASSYLLAGGTLMPYEQY
TRBV19	TRBJ2-5	TRBD2	ASSIGTSGIETQY
TRBV18	TRBJ2-7	-	ASSPTEGLDNYEQY
TRBV6-2/TRBV6-3	TRBJ1-1	-	ASSLDTRGTEAF
TRBV6-5	TRBJ2-1	-	ASSKGRRVGVQF
TRBV9	TRBJ2-3	-	ASSVAGEGADTQY
TRBV6-6	TRBJ2-5	TRBD1	ASSPRTGAETQY
TRBV30	TRBJ2-6	-	AWGITGHSGANVLT
TRBV28	TRBJ1-5	-	ASILLQALGNQPQH
TRBV19	TRBJ1-4	-	ASSMAGTGRGKLF
TRBV5-6	TRBJ1-1	-	ASSFEDLAEAF
TRBV27	TRBJ1-6	TRBD1	ASSSVLQGPNSPLH